This TCR beta chain originates from a study of blood T cell repertoires in COVID-19. The repertoire was sequenced with immunoSEQ multiplex PCR; TCRdb's copy has only in-frame clones and lacks some. The data show 380,000 or so clones, around nine tenths seen once. This CDR3 is 14 amino acids long. V lost 2 bases to trimming and J lost 1 base, with 10 bases between them. CDR1 and CDR2 from the germline V gene are SGDLS and YYNGEE. The sequencing input was peripheral blood. V usage is TRBV9 and J usage is TRBJ2-7, with a possible D match to TRBD1 (7 bases). The receptor comes from a woman in her sixties with COVID-19, enrolled during active disease. Here the CDR3 reads CASSVSGGSYEQYF. The CDR3 region has the DNA TGTGCCAGCAGCGTCTCAGGGGGGTCCTACGAGCAGTACTTC.